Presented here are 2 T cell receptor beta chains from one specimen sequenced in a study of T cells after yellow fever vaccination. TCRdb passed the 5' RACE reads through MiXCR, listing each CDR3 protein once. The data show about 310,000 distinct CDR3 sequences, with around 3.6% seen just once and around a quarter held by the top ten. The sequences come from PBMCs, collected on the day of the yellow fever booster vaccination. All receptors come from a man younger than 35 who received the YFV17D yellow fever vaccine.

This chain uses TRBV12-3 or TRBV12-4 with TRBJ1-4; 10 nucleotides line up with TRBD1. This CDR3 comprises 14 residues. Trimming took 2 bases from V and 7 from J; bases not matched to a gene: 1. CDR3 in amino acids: CASSLWTGGEKLFF. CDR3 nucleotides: TGTGCCAGCAGTTTATGGACAGGGGGTGAAAAACTGTTTTTT.

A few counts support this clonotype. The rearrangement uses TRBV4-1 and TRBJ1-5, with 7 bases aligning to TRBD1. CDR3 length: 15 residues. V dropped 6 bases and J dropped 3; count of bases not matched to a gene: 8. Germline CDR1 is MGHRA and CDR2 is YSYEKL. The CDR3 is CASSRDSPYNQPQHF. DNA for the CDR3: TGCGCCAGCAGTCGGGACAGTCCTTACAATCAGCCCCAGCATTTT.